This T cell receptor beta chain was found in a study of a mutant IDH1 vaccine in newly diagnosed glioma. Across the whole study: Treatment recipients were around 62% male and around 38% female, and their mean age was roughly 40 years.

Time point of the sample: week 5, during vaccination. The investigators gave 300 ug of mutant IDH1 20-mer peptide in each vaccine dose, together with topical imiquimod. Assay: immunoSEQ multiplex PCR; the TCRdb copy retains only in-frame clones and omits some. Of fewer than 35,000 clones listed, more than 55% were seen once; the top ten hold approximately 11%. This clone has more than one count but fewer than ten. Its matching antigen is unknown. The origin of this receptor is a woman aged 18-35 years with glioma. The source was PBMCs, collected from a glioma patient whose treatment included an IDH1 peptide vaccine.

As DNA, the CDR3 is TGTGCCAGCAGTGAAGAGGGAAATCAGCCCCAGCATTTT. It yields the protein CASSEEGNQPQHF. V usage is TRBV2 and J usage is TRBJ1-5; D is unclear. Trimming removed 1 base from V and 4 bases from J, with 5 bases in between. Germline lookup yields CDR1 SNHLY and CDR2 FYNNEI. The CDR3 is 13 residues long.